This passage covers 22 T cell receptor beta chains from one sample sequenced in a study of T cell repertoires in cytomegalovirus infection. TCRdb passed the reads through MiXCR, listing each CDR3 protein once. The sample yields approximately 750,000 distinct CDR3 sequences, less than 40% seen once. Sequenced material: PBMCs. The receptor source for this set is a human donor in good health (CMV status not recorded). Some clones in this sample may be carry-over from other donors' samples.

This chain uses TRBV6-1 with TRBJ2-2; D remains ambiguous. Trimming took 1 base from V and 3 from J, leaving 9 bases between them. In germline, CDR1 is MNHNS, CDR2 SASEGT. This CDR3 region has 15 residues. The CDR3 loop reads CASSEGQVDTGELFF. CDR3 sequence (DNA): TGTGCCAGCAGTGAAGGTCAGGTGGACACCGGGGAGCTGTTTTTT.

This clonotype was picked up many times. The chain is built from TRBV12-3 or TRBV12-4 and TRBJ2-2; TRBD2 is a possible D gene (6 bases). The length of the CDR3 is 15 residues. V was shortened by 7 bases and J by 0 bases, with 12 bases between the two germline ends. The CDR3 coding sequence is TGTGCCAGCACCCCGGGGGTACCGAACACCGGGGAGCTGTTTTTT. Translation: CASTPGVPNTGELFF.

The chain recombines TRBV24-1 with TRBJ2-5, with TRBD2 as a possible D gene (5 bases). Germline V gives CDR1 KGHDR, CDR2 SFDVKD. V was trimmed by 4 bases and J by 5 bases, leaving 10 bases between them. This CDR3 spans 13 amino acids. Here the CDR3 reads CATSELQRETQYF. In DNA form, the CDR3 reads TGTGCCACCAGTGAACTGCAGCGGGAGACCCAGTACTTC.

The rearrangement uses TRBV12-3 or TRBV12-4 and TRBJ1-5; D is perhaps TRBD1 (6 bases). V dropped 2 bases and J dropped 8 bases, with 19 bases sitting between them. CDR3 size: 16 residues. CDR3 nucleotides: TGTGCCAGCAGTTTAAGGACGGGTCCAAGGGGGGAGCCCCAGCATTTT. Its protein product is CASSLRTGPRGEPQHF.

On this clonotype: Germline and junction disagree at one end, which may indicate a read error. J is TRBJ2-3 and V is TRBV28; 8 nucleotides line up with TRBD2. This CDR3 contains 15 residues. The germline CDR1 and CDR2 sequences are MDHEN and SYDVKM. The CDR3 bases are TGTGCCAGCAGTTTACGCGGGGGGAGCACAGATCCGCAGTATTTT. It translates to CASSLRGGSTDPQYF.

This clonotype was recorded a few times. The V call is TRBV5-6, the J call TRBJ2-7; 7 bases line up with TRBD1. This CDR3 spans 15 amino acids. The V and J ends lost 5 bases and 0 bases, in that order; junction bases with no gene match: 8. Per germline, CDR1 SGHDT and CDR2 YYEEEE. The CDR3 DNA follows: TGTGCCAGCAGAGTTTGGGGGACAGTCTCCTACGAGCAGTACTTC. This translates into CASRVWGTVSYEQYF.

The sample holds a few counts of this clonotype. The chain uses TRBV19 and TRBJ2-7; D possibly corresponds to TRBD2 (5 bases). V lost 7 bases and J 6 bases, leaving 10 bases between the germline ends. Germline lookup yields CDR1 LNHDA and CDR2 SQIVND (reference sequence). The CDR3 is made up of 11 amino acids. Written as DNA, the CDR3 is TGTGCCAGTACCTTCCGGGGCGAGCAGTACTTC. Translating it yields CASTFRGEQYF.

V gene TRBV29-1 combines with J gene TRBJ2-3, with D unresolved. V was clipped by 6 bases and J by 5 bases, with 12 bases between them. Germline CDR1 SQVTM, CDR2 ANQGSEA. This CDR3 is 12 amino acids long. The CDR3 reads CSVRRMGDTQYF. CDR3 nucleotide sequence: TGCAGCGTCAGAAGAATGGGAGATACGCAGTATTTT.

The chain has TRBV24-1 and TRBJ2-1; 9 nucleotides agree with TRBD1. J was trimmed by 7 bases and V by 1 base; bases with no gene match: 7. CDR3 length: 16 residues. Looked up from germline, CDR1 is KGHDR and CDR2 is SFDVKD. The CDR3 spells CATSDLWDRDGNEQFF. As DNA, the CDR3 is TGTGCCACCAGTGATTTATGGGACAGGGATGGGAATGAGCAGTTCTTC.

The rearrangement links TRBV12-5 to TRBJ2-2, with 11 nucleotides matching TRBD2. The J segment lost 7 bases and the V segment lost 2 bases, leaving 3 bases of the junction unmatched. This CDR3 comprises 15 residues. Looked up from germline, CDR1 is LGHNT and CDR2 is FRNRAP. CDR3 bases: TGTGCTAGTGGTTTGTCTAGCGGGAGGATCGGGGAGCTGTTTTTT. Translated: CASGLSSGRIGELFF.

This clonotype was detected a few times. The chain uses TRBV12-3 or TRBV12-4 and TRBJ2-3, with unresolved D. V was pared by 1 base and J by 1 base, with 9 bases between. CDR3 size: 15 residues. CDR3: CASSLVAWGTDTQYF. The CDR3 DNA reads as TGTGCCAGCAGTTTAGTGGCGTGGGGCACAGATACGCAGTATTTT.

This sequence joins TRBV12-3 or TRBV12-4 and TRBJ1-6; 9 bases map to TRBD1. Trimming took 6 bases from V and 7 from J; bases not matched to a gene: 4. CDR3 length: 14 amino acids. DNA of the CDR3: TGTGCCAGCAGGACACAGGGGGCAAATTCACCCCTCCACTTT. This encodes CASRTQGANSPLHF.

There are many counts of this clonotype. This chain connects TRBV7-2 to TRBJ2-1; D unresolved. The CDR3 spans 13 residues. Trimming left V 1 base short and J 7 bases short, with 8 bases between. Germline assignment: CDR1 SGHTA and CDR2 FQGNSA. In DNA, the CDR3 is TGTGCCAGCAGCTTAGTCCCCAGGAATGAGCAGTTCTTC. Protein product: CASSLVPRNEQFF.

The genes are TRBV6-5 and TRBJ2-7; D unclear. V was cut by 0 bases and J by 2 bases, with 11 bases left in between. This CDR3 is built from 15 residues. CDR1 and CDR2 from the germline V gene are MNHEY and SVGAGI. CDR3 protein: CASSYSRAGPYEQYF. The CDR3 coding sequence is TGTGCCAGCAGTTACTCTCGGGCAGGACCCTACGAGCAGTACTTC.

This chain joins TRBV6-2 or TRBV6-3 and TRBJ2-7; D remains ambiguous. The germline V gene has CDR1 MNHEY and CDR2 SVGEGT. CDR3 length: 15 residues. V shed 2 bases and J shed 4 bases, with 15 bases lying between them. This chain's CDR3 is CASSYLSPSKYEQYF. The CDR3 DNA follows: TGTGCCAGCAGTTACCTCTCCCCTTCTAAATACGAGCAGTACTTC.

The chain uses TRBV20-1 and TRBJ2-3, with TRBD2 identical over 11 bases. CDR3 length: 16 residues. V dropped 2 bases and J dropped 6; count of bases not matched to a gene: 10. The germline V gene encodes CDR1 DFQATT and CDR2 SNEGSKA (reference sequence). The CDR3 coding sequence is TGCAGTGCTAGACTCCGACTAGCGGGGATGATGGATACGCAGTATTTT. Its translation is CSARLRLAGMMDTQYF.

The genes are TRBV5-6 and TRBJ1-5; D is ambiguous. The germline V gene has CDR1 SGHDT and CDR2 YYEEEE. This CDR3 comprises 17 residues. The V and J ends lost 0 bases and 1 base respectively, with 14 bases between them. The CDR3 is CASSLGPPGGSNQPQHF. The CDR3 DNA reads as TGTGCCAGCAGCTTGGGACCCCCGGGCGGGAGCAATCAGCCCCAGCATTTT. Variable domain in full (rest from reference TRBV5-6 and TRBJ1-5): DAGVTQSPTHLIKTRGQQVTLRCSPKSGHDTVSWYQQALGQGPQFIFQYYEEEERQRGNFPDRFSGHQFPNYSSELNVNALLLGDSALYLCASSLGPPGGSNQPQHFGDGTRLSIL.

This clonotype has at least ten counts. The chain combines TRBV7-6 with TRBJ1-1, with unresolved D. V dropped 4 bases and J dropped 0 bases, with 6 bases sitting between them. Germline V gene sequence: CDR1 SGHVS, CDR2 FNYEAQ. The CDR3 spans 13 residues. This CDR3 is CASSSLMNTEAFF. CDR3 nucleotide sequence: TGTGCCAGCAGCTCACTCATGAACACTGAAGCTTTCTTT.

A few counts support this clonotype. The chain has TRBV28 and TRBJ2-7; the D gene is possibly TRBD2 (5 bases). In germline, CDR1 is MDHEN, CDR2 SYDVKM. The V end lost 5 bases, the J end lost 4 bases, and 12 bases lay between the germline ends. The CDR3 loop spans 13 amino acids. The CDR3 DNA reads TGTGCCAGCAGTCTTCTCCGGGGATACGAGCAGTACTTC. This codes for CASSLLRGYEQYF.

The rearrangement joins TRBV6-2 or TRBV6-3 to TRBJ2-1, with TRBD2 as a possible D gene (6 bases). The CDR3 runs to 13 residues. Germline V gene lookup returns CDR1 MNHEY and CDR2 SVGEGT. The germline V and J ends were trimmed by 5 bases and 11 bases, with 16 bases remaining between them. CDR3 sequence (DNA): TGTGCCAGCAGTGCCGTGGGGGGTCGTAAGCAGTTCTTC. Protein sequence: CASSAVGGRKQFF.

This clonotype was detected ten times or more. V usage is TRBV11-3 and J usage is TRBJ1-5; 8 bases align to TRBD1. V was clipped by 1 base and J by 5 bases; unmatched bases: 10. This CDR3 spans 17 amino acids. Germline V lookup: CDR1 SGHNT, CDR2 YENEEA. CDR3 sequence reads: CASSLGAGGERDQPQHF. In DNA, the CDR3 is TGTGCCAGCAGCTTAGGGGCAGGGGGCGAGAGAGATCAGCCCCAGCATTTT.

The sample holds many counts of this clonotype. The chain carries TRBV7-2 and TRBJ1-4; 7 nucleotides line up with TRBD1. CDR3 size: 15 residues. Germline V gene lookup returns CDR1 SGHTA and CDR2 FQGNSA. Germline trimming cut 5 bases from V and 3 bases from J; bases unmatched to any gene: 6. The CDR3 region is CASSPQGGSNEKLFF. Here the CDR3 DNA reads TGTGCCAGCAGCCCCCAAGGGGGCTCTAATGAAAAACTGTTTTTT.